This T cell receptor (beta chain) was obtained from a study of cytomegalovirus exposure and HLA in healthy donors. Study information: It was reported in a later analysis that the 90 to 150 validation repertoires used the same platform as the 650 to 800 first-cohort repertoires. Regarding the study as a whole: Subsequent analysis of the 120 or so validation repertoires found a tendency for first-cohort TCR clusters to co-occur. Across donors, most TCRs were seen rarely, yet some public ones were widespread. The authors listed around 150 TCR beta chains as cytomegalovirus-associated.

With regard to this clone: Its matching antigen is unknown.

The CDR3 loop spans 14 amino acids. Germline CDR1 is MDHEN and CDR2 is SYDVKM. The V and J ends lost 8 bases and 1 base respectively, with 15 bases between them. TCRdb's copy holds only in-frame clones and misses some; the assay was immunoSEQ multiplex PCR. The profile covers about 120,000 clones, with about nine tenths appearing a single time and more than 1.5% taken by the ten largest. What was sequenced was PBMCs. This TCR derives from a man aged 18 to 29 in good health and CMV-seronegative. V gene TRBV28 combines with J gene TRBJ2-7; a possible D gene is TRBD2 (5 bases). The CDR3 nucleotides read TGTGCCAGCGCCGGTTTAGCGAAGTCCTACGAGCAGTACTTC. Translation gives CASAGLAKSYEQYF.